The source of this TCR beta chain is a study of T cells in Graves' hyperthyroidism and ophthalmopathy. For the study at large: Peripheral blood was acquired at first diagnosis, ahead of any therapy whatsoever.

TCR beta CDR3 regions were amplified from RNA. The HTBI primer set was used in a first-round RT-PCR of the TCR CDR3. TCRdb passed the multiplex PCR reads through MiXCR, listing each CDR3 protein once. The table has hundreds of thousands of distinct CDR3 sequences, approximately 19% seen once. V was pared by 2 bases and J by 4 bases, with 14 bases between. Per the germline V gene, CDR1 is LNHDA and CDR2 is SQIVND (reference sequence). This CDR3 is built from 15 residues. Newly diagnosed hyperthyroidism patients aged 18 to 65 years had disease lasting under 2 months. Sequencing was done on a sample of blood. This TCR was recovered from a woman between 50 and 59 years old with Graves' hyperthyroidism that later progressed to Graves' ophthalmopathy. V gene TRBV19 combines with J gene TRBJ1-1, with D possibly TRBD1 on 6 matching bases. The CDR3, as DNA: TGTGCCAGTAGTATATTAGGGGGGGCCGGCACTGAAGCTTTCTTT. Translation: CASSILGGAGTEAFF.